Included here is one T cell receptor (beta chain) sequence, with context. The target antigen is unknown. Relative to the germline gene, one junction end is altered; a read error may explain this. The V gene's germline CDR1 is SGHRS and CDR2 YFSETQ. The CDR3 is made up of 14 amino acids. TCRdb called the 5' RACE reads again in MiXCR, with one record for every CDR3 protein. The table includes hundreds of thousands of distinct CDR3 sequences, less than 25% detected once. The entry originates in a study of T cells after yellow fever vaccination. Study-level information: Fractions of limited cellularity were prepared by means of SMART-Seq v4 Ultra Low Input. Regarding the study as a whole: Most primary-vaccination clones reappeared after the booster (just under 98% CD4, more than 70% CD8). Weaker in magnitude, the secondary response showed a faster peak on day 5 versus 15.

The chain uses TRBV5-1 and TRBJ2-2; D is unresolved. This material consisted of PBMCs, taken approximately 22 days after the first yellow fever vaccination. The TCR originated in a man aged 18 to 29 who received the YFV17D yellow fever vaccine. The CDR3 spells CTSSLDQRAGELFF. In DNA form, the CDR3 reads TGCACCAGCAGCTTGGATCAACGCGCCGGGGAGCTGTTTTTT.